Given below is one T cell receptor beta chain in context. These data are taken from a study of somatic mutations in cytotoxic T cells in rheumatoid arthritis. Assay used: immunoSEQ multiplex PCR; TCRdb lists only in-frame clones, some missing. Found here are roughly 7,700 clones, 65% to 75% of them singletons; the top ten hold more than 30%. Material for sequencing was CD8+ T cells sorted from blood. The sequence came from an adult with rheumatoid arthritis.

In DNA, the CDR3 is TGTGCCAGCAGCGTAGAAGGGAGCAATGAGCAGTTCTTC. Translated, it gives CASSVEGSNEQFF. The chain uses TRBV9 and TRBJ2-1; TRBD2 is a possible D gene (5 bases). Trimming stripped 0 bases from V and 6 bases from J, with 7 bases between. The germline V gene encodes CDR1 SGDLS and CDR2 YYNGEE. This CDR3 is 13 amino acids long.